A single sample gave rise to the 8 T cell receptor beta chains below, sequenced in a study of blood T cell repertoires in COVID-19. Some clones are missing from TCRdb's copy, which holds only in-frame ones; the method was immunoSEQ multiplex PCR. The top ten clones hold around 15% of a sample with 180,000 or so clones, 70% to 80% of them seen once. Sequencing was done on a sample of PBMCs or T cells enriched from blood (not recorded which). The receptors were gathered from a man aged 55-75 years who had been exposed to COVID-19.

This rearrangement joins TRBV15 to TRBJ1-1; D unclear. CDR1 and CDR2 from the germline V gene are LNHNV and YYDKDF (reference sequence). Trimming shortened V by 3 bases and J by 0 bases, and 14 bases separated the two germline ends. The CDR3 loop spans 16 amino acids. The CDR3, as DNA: TGTGCCACCAGCAGCGAGCCGACACCGCTGAACACTGAAGCTTTCTTT. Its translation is CATSSEPTPLNTEAFF. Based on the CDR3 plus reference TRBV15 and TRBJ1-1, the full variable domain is DAMVIQNPRYQVTQFGKPVTLSCSQTLNHNVMYWYQQKSSQAPKLLFHYYDKDFNNEADTPDNFQSRRPNTSFCFLDIRSPGLGDTAMYLCATSSEPTPLNTEAFFGQGTRLTVV.

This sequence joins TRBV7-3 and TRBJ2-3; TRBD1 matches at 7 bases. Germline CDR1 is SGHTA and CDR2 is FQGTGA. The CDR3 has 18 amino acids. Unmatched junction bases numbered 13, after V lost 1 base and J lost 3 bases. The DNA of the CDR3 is TGTGCCAGCAGCTTAAAAATTGGCTACAGGGGATCAACAGATACGCAGTATTTT. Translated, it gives CASSLKIGYRGSTDTQYF.

The CDR3 is CATGDRGSEKLFF. For the CDR3, the DNA is TGTGCCACCGGGGACAGGGGGAGTGAAAAACTGTTTTTT. The chain links TRBV6-6 to TRBJ1-4; 11 nucleotides match TRBD1. The CDR3 totals 13 residues. Trimming took 10 bases from V and 7 from J; bases not matched to a gene: 5. Per germline, CDR1 MNHNY and CDR2 SVGAGI (reference sequence).

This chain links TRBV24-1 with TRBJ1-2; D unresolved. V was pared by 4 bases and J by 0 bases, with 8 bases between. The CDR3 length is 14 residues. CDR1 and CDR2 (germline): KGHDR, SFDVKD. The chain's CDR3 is CATSEEGSNYGYTF. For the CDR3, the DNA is TGTGCCACCAGTGAAGAGGGTTCTAACTATGGCTACACCTTC.

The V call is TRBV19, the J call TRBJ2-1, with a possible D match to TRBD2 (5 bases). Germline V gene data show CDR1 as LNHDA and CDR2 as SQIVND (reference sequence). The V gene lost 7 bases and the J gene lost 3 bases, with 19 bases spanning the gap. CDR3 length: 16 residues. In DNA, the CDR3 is TGTGCCAGTACCCCCCCAGGAGAGCGGCTCTACAATGAGCAGTTCTTC. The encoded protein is CASTPPGERLYNEQFF.

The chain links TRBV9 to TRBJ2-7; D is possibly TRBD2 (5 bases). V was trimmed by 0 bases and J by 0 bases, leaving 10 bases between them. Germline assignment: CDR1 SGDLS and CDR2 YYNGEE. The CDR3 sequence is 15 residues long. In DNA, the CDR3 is TGTGCCAGCAGCGTAGCCCCCGGGAACTCCTACGAGCAGTACTTC. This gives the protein CASSVAPGNSYEQYF.

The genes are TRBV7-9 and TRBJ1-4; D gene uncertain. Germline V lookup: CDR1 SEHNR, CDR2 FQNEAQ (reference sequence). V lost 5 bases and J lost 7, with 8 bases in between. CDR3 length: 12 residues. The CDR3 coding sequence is TGTGCCAGCAGCCCGCTGAGTGAAAAACTGTTTTTT. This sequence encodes CASSPLSEKLFF.

CDR3 bases: TGTGCCAGCAGTTCGGTACAGGGCTACGAGCAGTACTTC. Its translation is CASSSVQGYEQYF. This chain links TRBV12-3 or TRBV12-4 with TRBJ2-7, with D perhaps TRBD1 (6 bases). This CDR3 comprises 13 residues. The V and J ends lost 4 bases and 3 bases respectively, with 10 bases between them.